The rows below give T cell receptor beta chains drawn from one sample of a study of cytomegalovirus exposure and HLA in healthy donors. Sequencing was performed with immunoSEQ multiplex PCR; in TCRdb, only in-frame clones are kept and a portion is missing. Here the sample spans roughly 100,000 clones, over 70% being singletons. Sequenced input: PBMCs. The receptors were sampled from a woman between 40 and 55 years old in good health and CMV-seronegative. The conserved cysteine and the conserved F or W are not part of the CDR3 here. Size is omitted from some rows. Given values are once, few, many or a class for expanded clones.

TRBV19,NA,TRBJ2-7,ASSITGTAYYEQY
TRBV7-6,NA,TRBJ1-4,ASSLGTGRATNEKLF
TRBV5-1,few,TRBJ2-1,ASSKGTGEGNEQF
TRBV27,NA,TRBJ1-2,ASSTAGGNYGYT
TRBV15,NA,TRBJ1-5,ATSRDQGRFNNQPQH
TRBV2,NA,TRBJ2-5,ASKIQGTSGGTQY
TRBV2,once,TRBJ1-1,ASTTEQGALAF
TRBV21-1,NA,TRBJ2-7,ASSKDKILSGPHYEQY
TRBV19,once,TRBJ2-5,ASSLRTSGVGETQY
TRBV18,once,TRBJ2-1,ASSPQRSLNYNEQF
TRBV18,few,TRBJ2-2,ASSLDNPTGELF
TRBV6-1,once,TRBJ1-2,ASRGQGASRGYT
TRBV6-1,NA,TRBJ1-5,ASSAFSGISNQPQH
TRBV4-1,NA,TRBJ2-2,ASSQDIGGAFGELF
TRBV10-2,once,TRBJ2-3,ATKKGVSDTQY
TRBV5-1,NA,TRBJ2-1,ASSNGQGTNEQF
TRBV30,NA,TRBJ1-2,ASVLGQGYGYT
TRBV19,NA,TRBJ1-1,ASSWSGNTEAF
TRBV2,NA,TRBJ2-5,ASRLAGAGRAQY
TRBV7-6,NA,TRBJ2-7,ASSLMGQGIFSYEQY
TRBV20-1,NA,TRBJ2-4,SGGGENIQY
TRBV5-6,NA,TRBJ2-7,ASRQHSGGREQY
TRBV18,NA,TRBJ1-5,ASSLPGQGAKRFDQPQH
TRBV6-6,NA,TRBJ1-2,ASRLNYGYT
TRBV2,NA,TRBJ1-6,ASNPWEGSSYNSPLH
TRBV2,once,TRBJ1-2,ASSVARRGQDYGYT
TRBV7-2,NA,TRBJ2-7,ASSFQYEQY
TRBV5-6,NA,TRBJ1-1,ASSLKVDVRMNTEAF
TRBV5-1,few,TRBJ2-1,ASSFEGNEQF
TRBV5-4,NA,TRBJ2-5,ASSLVGKTQY